A selection of T cell receptor beta chains follows, all from one sample in a study of Ad26.COV2.S vaccination and SARS-CoV-2 variants. Sequenced by immunoSEQ multiplex PCR; TCRdb stores in-frame clones only, minus some. Here the sample spans about 350,000 clones, about 85% being singletons. The sequencing used peripheral blood, collected in a trial of Ad26.COV2.S vaccine versus placebo. All receptors come from a person aged 18-60 years who received the Ad26.COV2.S COVID-19 vaccine or a placebo. Each CDR3 is given with its conserved first and last residue. D genes are given only for firm matches. Rows give clone size only sometimes, using once, few, many, or a class for an expanded clone.

size: once
D: NA
V: TRBV3-1/TRBV3-2
J: TRBJ1-6
DNA: TGTGCCAGCAGCCAAGATCTGGCTTTGAACCTCCACTTT
CDR3: CASSQDLALNLHF

size: few
D: NA
V: TRBV1
J: TRBJ1-5
DNA: TGCACCAGCAGCCGCAAAATTTCAGGGGGAGAACTCAATCAGCCCCAGCATTTT
CDR3: CTSSRKISGGELNQPQHF

size: NA
D: NA
V: TRBV28
J: TRBJ1-2
DNA: TGTGCCAGCAGTTCCAGAAACTATGGCTACACCTTC
CDR3: CASSSRNYGYTF

size: NA
D: TRBD1
V: TRBV19
J: TRBJ1-2
DNA: TGTGCCAGTAGTGACGTCGGGACAGGCGACTATGGCTACACCTTC
CDR3: CASSDVGTGDYGYTF

size: few
D: TRBD1
V: TRBV4-3
J: TRBJ1-3
DNA: TGCGCCAGCAGCCAAGTGAGGACAGGGACCAGTTACTCTGGAAACACCATATATTTT
CDR3: CASSQVRTGTSYSGNTIYF

size: NA
D: NA
V: TRBV12-5
J: TRBJ2-7
DNA: TGTGCCAGTGGCCAATCCCCGGGACCCTACGAGCAGTACTTC
CDR3: CASGQSPGPYEQYF

size: NA
D: TRBD2
V: TRBV10-3
J: TRBJ2-3
DNA: TGTGCCATCAGTGAAGCGGGGGGAGGGAATACGCAGTATTTT
CDR3: CAISEAGGGNTQYF

size: NA
D: NA
V: TRBV27
J: TRBJ1-5
DNA: TGTGCCAGCAGGGCCCGGACAGCGTCGAATCAGCCCCAGCATTTT
CDR3: CASRARTASNQPQHF

size: NA
D: TRBD1
V: TRBV6-2/TRBV6-3
J: TRBJ1-6
DNA: TGTGCCAGCAGCAACACCGGGACAGCCAATTCACCCCTCCACTTT
CDR3: CASSNTGTANSPLHF

size: NA
D: NA
V: TRBV5-4
J: TRBJ2-2
DNA: TGTGCCAGCAGCCTCAAGGGCTACGCGAACACCGGGGAGCTGTTTTTT
CDR3: CASSLKGYANTGELFF

size: NA
D: NA
V: TRBV11-3
J: TRBJ2-3
DNA: TGTGCCAGCAGCTTAGATCTGGGACCCTCTGGGAACACAGATACGCAGTATTTT
CDR3: CASSLDLGPSGNTDTQYF

size: NA
D: TRBD1
V: TRBV30
J: TRBJ1-2
DNA: TGTGCCTGGAGGCGACAGGGCAAAGGCTACACCTTC
CDR3: CAWRRQGKGYTF

size: NA
D: TRBD1
V: TRBV28
J: TRBJ2-1
DNA: TGTGCCAGCAGTCGGACAGGGGGATACAATGAGCAGTTCTTC
CDR3: CASSRTGGYNEQFF

size: NA
D: TRBD2
V: TRBV7-2
J: TRBJ2-1
DNA: TGTGCCAGCAGCCCGGGGGGGCCGCGAAATGAGCAGTTCTTC
CDR3: CASSPGGPRNEQFF

size: NA
D: NA
V: TRBV19
J: TRBJ1-1
DNA: TGTGCCAGTAGTTCTCAGGGGCCCATGAACACTGAAGCTTTCTTT
CDR3: CASSSQGPMNTEAFF

size: NA
D: NA
V: TRBV7-2
J: TRBJ2-7
DNA: TGTGCCAGCAGCTTCTCCACTGAGCAGTACTTC
CDR3: CASSFSTEQYF

size: NA
D: TRBD1
V: TRBV19
J: TRBJ1-5
DNA: TGTGCCAGTAGTATAGGGAGACAGGGATCCTACAATCAGCCCCAGCATTTT
CDR3: CASSIGRQGSYNQPQHF

size: NA
D: NA
V: TRBV6-5
J: TRBJ2-1
DNA: TGTGCCAGCAGTACGGAATACCCTACCTACAATGAGCAGTTCTTC
CDR3: CASSTEYPTYNEQFF

size: NA
D: TRBD2
V: TRBV7-2
J: TRBJ2-7
DNA: TGTGCCAGCAGCCCACATGCCGCGGGGGGGCTGTACGAGCAGTACTTC
CDR3: CASSPHAAGGLYEQYF

size: NA
D: NA
V: TRBV3-1/TRBV3-2
J: TRBJ1-5
DNA: TGTGCCAGCAGCCAGGGACCTATAGGAAGTCAGCCCCAGCATTTT
CDR3: CASSQGPIGSQPQHF

size: NA
D: NA
V: TRBV27
J: TRBJ1-5
DNA: TGTGCCAGCAGTTCTGCCCTTCGGACATTTAGCAATCAGCCCCAGCATTTT
CDR3: CASSSALRTFSNQPQHF

size: once
D: NA
V: TRBV20-1
J: TRBJ1-2
DNA: TGCAGTGCTAGCAAGGGGGATGGCTACACCTTC
CDR3: CSASKGDGYTF

size: NA
D: TRBD1
V: TRBV7-3
J: TRBJ2-7
DNA: TGTGCCAGCAGCTTAACGTCTTCCGGGACAGGATACGAGCAGTACTTC
CDR3: CASSLTSSGTGYEQYF

size: NA
D: NA
V: TRBV19
J: TRBJ2-5
DNA: TGTGCCAGTAGTATAGAAGGGCGGGGAGAGACCCAGTACTTC
CDR3: CASSIEGRGETQYF

size: NA
D: NA
V: TRBV6-6
J: TRBJ1-1
DNA: TGTGCCAGCAGTCCACTATTACCTGGACCGGGACGGGAGAACACTGAAGCTTTCTTT
CDR3: CASSPLLPGPGRENTEAFF

size: NA
D: NA
V: TRBV18
J: TRBJ1-1
DNA: TGTGCCAGCTCACCACAACAGAACACTGAAGCTTTCTTT
CDR3: CASSPQQNTEAFF

size: few
D: NA
V: TRBV7-9
J: TRBJ2-1
DNA: TGTGCCAGCAGCTCAAGCCGGGATGAGCAGTTCTTC
CDR3: CASSSSRDEQFF

size: once
D: NA
V: TRBV11-3
J: TRBJ1-5
DNA: TGTGCCAGCAGGCTTGGGACACCGGGCTGCAATCAGCCCCAGCATTTT
CDR3: CASRLGTPGCNQPQHF

size: NA
D: TRBD2
V: TRBV25-1
J: TRBJ2-7
DNA: TGTGCCAGCAGTGGACTAGCCTCCTACGAGCAGTACTTC
CDR3: CASSGLASYEQYF

size: NA
D: TRBD1
V: TRBV4-1
J: TRBJ2-2
DNA: TGCGCCAGCAGTTATGGGACAGGGTTGTACACCGGGGAGCTGTTTTTT
CDR3: CASSYGTGLYTGELFF

size: NA
D: TRBD2
V: TRBV5-4
J: TRBJ2-3
DNA: TGTGCCAGCAGCCCTCAGCGGGGGGGAACAGATACGCAGTATTTT
CDR3: CASSPQRGGTDTQYF

size: NA
D: NA
V: TRBV6-5
J: TRBJ1-5
DNA: TGTGCCAGCAGTTACGATAGCAATCAGCCCCAGCATTTT
CDR3: CASSYDSNQPQHF

size: NA
D: TRBD1
V: TRBV6-5
J: TRBJ2-7
DNA: TGTGCCAGCACGGCCAGACAGGGGATAGAGCAGTACTTC
CDR3: CASTARQGIEQYF

size: NA
D: TRBD2
V: TRBV9
J: TRBJ2-6
DNA: TGTGCCAGCAGCGTAGGGCCCAGCGGGAATCTTTCTTTATCTGGGGCCAACGTCCTGACTTTC
CDR3: CASSVGPSGNLSLSGANVLTF

size: NA
D: NA
V: TRBV6-5
J: TRBJ1-5
DNA: TGTGCCAGCAGTAAGGGCGGGGGGCAGCCCCAGCATTTT
CDR3: CASSKGGGQPQHF

size: NA
D: NA
V: TRBV5-4
J: TRBJ1-4
DNA: TGTGCCAGCAGCCCAGACTCCCGGGGAAAACTGTTTTTT
CDR3: CASSPDSRGKLFF

size: NA
D: TRBD1
V: TRBV27
J: TRBJ2-7
DNA: TGTGCCAGCAGGAGGGGACAGTCAATCCACGAGCAGTACTTC
CDR3: CASRRGQSIHEQYF

size: NA
D: TRBD1
V: TRBV30
J: TRBJ1-6
DNA: TGTGCCTGGAGTTCCGGGGCAGGGGGCGATTCACCCCTCCACTTT
CDR3: CAWSSGAGGDSPLHF

size: once
D: TRBD1
V: TRBV9
J: TRBJ2-3
DNA: TGTGCCAGCAGCGGAAATCAGGGGGCGTGGGGTAGCACAGATACGCAGTATTTT
CDR3: CASSGNQGAWGSTDTQYF

size: NA
D: TRBD1
V: TRBV29-1
J: TRBJ2-2
DNA: TGCAGCGCGCGAACCGGGACAGCGAACACCGGGGAGCTGTTTTTT
CDR3: CSARTGTANTGELFF

size: NA
D: TRBD2
V: TRBV27
J: TRBJ2-3
DNA: TGTGCCAGCAGTTGGTTAGCGGGTAGTTTTTCCCGGTCGGATACGCAGTATTTT
CDR3: CASSWLAGSFSRSDTQYF

size: NA
D: NA
V: TRBV20-1
J: TRBJ1-6
DNA: TGCAGTGCTAGTAAGGAAGCAGGGCTCGCTTCACCCCTCCACTTT
CDR3: CSASKEAGLASPLHF

size: NA
D: NA
V: TRBV6-5
J: TRBJ1-5
DNA: TGTGCCAGCAGTTACCGGGGGACTCAGCCCCAGCATTTT
CDR3: CASSYRGTQPQHF

size: NA
D: NA
V: TRBV18
J: TRBJ2-3
DNA: TGTGCCAGTTCGGTTTGGGGGGATACAGATACGCAGTATTTT
CDR3: CASSVWGDTDTQYF

size: NA
D: NA
V: TRBV4-2
J: TRBJ1-6
DNA: TGTGCCAGCAGCCAATTCAGTGTTTCACCCCTCCACTTT
CDR3: CASSQFSVSPLHF

size: NA
D: NA
V: TRBV6-5
J: TRBJ1-5
DNA: TGTGCCAGCAGTTATCAAGGGGTTGGAAATCAGCCCCAGCATTTT
CDR3: CASSYQGVGNQPQHF

size: NA
D: NA
V: TRBV19
J: TRBJ2-1
DNA: TGTGCCAGTAAAGCGGTTAACTACAATGAGCAGTTCTTC
CDR3: CASKAVNYNEQFF

size: NA
D: NA
V: TRBV10-3
J: TRBJ1-2
DNA: TGTGCCATCAGTGAGTCGACGTTAGGACACCCTAACTATGGCTACACCTTC
CDR3: CAISESTLGHPNYGYTF

size: NA
D: TRBD1
V: TRBV5-1
J: TRBJ1-3
DNA: TGCGCCAGCAGCTTCCGACCCCCGGGACAGGGGGCCGCTGGAAACACCATATATTTT
CDR3: CASSFRPPGQGAAGNTIYF

size: NA
D: NA
V: TRBV5-6
J: TRBJ1-1
DNA: TGTGCCAGCAGCCTCTCACATCCCACTGAAGCTTTCTTT
CDR3: CASSLSHPTEAFF

size: NA
D: NA
V: TRBV27
J: TRBJ1-6
DNA: TGTGCCAGCAGTTTCCCCCTGGGCTCACCCCTCCACTTT
CDR3: CASSFPLGSPLHF